This T cell receptor (beta chain) was recovered during a study of high-grade serous ovarian cancer treatment subgroups. Overall study: Samples averaged about 15,000 reads and thousands of unique TCR beta rearrangements. Study results and caveats: Only CDR3 was analyzed; CDR1 and CDR2 were not. Tumors within one patient showed repertoire similarity of roughly 0.1 to 0.8. These tumor repertoires lack spatial information from bulk sequencing.

The tumor samples were collected prior to definitive surgery or chemotherapy. On this clone itself: Its antigen is unknown.

Sequencing used immunoSEQ multiplex PCR; TCRdb keeps in-frame clones, though not all of them. The sample consists of about 16,000 clones, around 73% of them appearing once. The V and J ends lost 7 bases and 8 bases respectively, with 16 bases between them. The CDR3 is 13 amino acids. Germline V gene sequence: CDR1 MNHEY, CDR2 SVGAGI. This sequence originates from a human donor with high-grade serous ovarian cancer. The V gene is TRBV6-5, the J gene TRBJ2-3; perhaps TRBD2 as D (5 bases). Sequencing input: tumor tissue. The chain's CDR3 is CASTLVASRTQYF. The CDR3 DNA reads TGTGCCAGCACCCTTGTGGCTAGCCGTACGCAGTATTTT.